Listed below are T cell receptor beta chains from one sample, sequenced in a study of blood T cell repertoires in COVID-19. Method: immunoSEQ multiplex PCR; TCRdb's copy keeps in-frame clones and lacks some. The table has approximately 15,000 clones, around 77% seen once. Sequenced: peripheral blood. These receptors all come from a human donor in a cohort sampled during active COVID-19. CDR3s leave out the opening cysteine and the closing phenylalanine or tryptophan.

>TRBJ2-3|TRBV24-1
ATSDPGLAGDVDTQY
>TRBJ1-5|TRBV19
ASSSQKGNQPQH
>TRBJ1-4|TRBV7-8
ASSGPGSRGEKLF
>TRBJ2-3|TRBV6-4
ASSDIPGQGANTQY
>TRBJ2-5|TRBV19
ASSITLTSGPQETQY
>TRBJ1-5|TRBV6-5
ASSFDRAPNQPQH
>TRBJ1-2|TRBV19
ASKIGQGASGYT
>TRBJ1-4|TRBV28
ASSRSQGVIEKLF
>TRBJ2-2|TRBV28
ASTRHATGELF
>TRBJ2-3|TRBV3-1/TRBV3-2
ASSQGMAGGPDTQY
>TRBJ2-2|TRBV7-9
ASSLGAGTSDRNTGELF
>TRBJ2-3|TRBV28
ASSKTGADTQY
>TRBJ1-1|TRBV3-1/TRBV3-2
ASSPREGGNTEAF
>TRBJ2-1|TRBV12-3/TRBV12-4
ASSPATGVLQF
>TRBJ1-4|TRBV5-1
ASRLTGVNEKLF
>TRBJ2-7|TRBV3-1/TRBV3-2
ASTPTGTGADSYEQY
>TRBJ1-5|TRBV28
ASSNRGGVGQPQH
>TRBJ1-5|TRBV18
ASSPGQDSNQPQH
>TRBJ1-1|TRBV5-6
ASSPKGQENTEAF
>TRBJ1-5|TRBV10-2
ATTEQGMSNQPQH
>TRBJ1-2|TRBV20-1
SASRTGSLYGYT
>TRBJ1-6|TRBV7-8
ASSFGGWTDNSPLH
>TRBJ1-2|TRBV7-8
ASSFGREAGYT
>TRBJ1-2|TRBV20-1
SARSSYGYT
>TRBJ2-3|TRBV27
ASSLSTGDTQY
>TRBJ1-5|TRBV28
ASSSGTGEDQPQH
>TRBJ2-7|TRBV5-1
ASSLDRFSYEQY
>TRBJ1-4|TRBV28
ASQDGVLRKLF
>TRBJ2-7|TRBV29-1
SVAREGIKYEQY
>TRBJ2-1|TRBV3-1/TRBV3-2
ASRRGNEQF
>TRBJ2-7|TRBV6-5
ASMMGQGSYEQY
>TRBJ2-1|TRBV4-2
ASSQEVRYSSYNEQF
>TRBJ2-7|TRBV19
ASSIGQGAAYEQY
>TRBJ1-5|TRBV4-1
ASSQDGRAPGAQH
>TRBJ2-7|TRBV3-1/TRBV3-2
ASSQEPQEAYEQY
>TRBJ2-5|TRBV5-5
ASSALPLAGGQETQY
>TRBJ2-2|TRBV2
ASRQLAPNTGELF
>TRBJ2-3|TRBV3-1/TRBV3-2
ASSQDPSTDTQY
>TRBJ2-7|TRBV11-3
ASSLIEAGEQY
>TRBJ2-7|TRBV20-1
SASLAGGDVEQY
>TRBJ2-2|TRBV30
AWSFTGELF
>TRBJ2-1|TRBV9
ASSAWDTGNEQF
>TRBJ2-1|TRBV6-5
ASSGLAGGNEQF
>TRBJ2-1|TRBV27
ASSPGRASYNEQF
>TRBJ2-1|TRBV5-4
ASSARDRAYNEQF
>TRBJ2-7|TRBV2
ASSELGLAGTNEQY
>TRBJ2-7|TRBV6-4
ARHNGGSYEQY
>TRBJ2-2|TRBV28
ASAAGMNTGELF
>TRBJ2-3|TRBV6-6
ASSRLAGGNSDTQY